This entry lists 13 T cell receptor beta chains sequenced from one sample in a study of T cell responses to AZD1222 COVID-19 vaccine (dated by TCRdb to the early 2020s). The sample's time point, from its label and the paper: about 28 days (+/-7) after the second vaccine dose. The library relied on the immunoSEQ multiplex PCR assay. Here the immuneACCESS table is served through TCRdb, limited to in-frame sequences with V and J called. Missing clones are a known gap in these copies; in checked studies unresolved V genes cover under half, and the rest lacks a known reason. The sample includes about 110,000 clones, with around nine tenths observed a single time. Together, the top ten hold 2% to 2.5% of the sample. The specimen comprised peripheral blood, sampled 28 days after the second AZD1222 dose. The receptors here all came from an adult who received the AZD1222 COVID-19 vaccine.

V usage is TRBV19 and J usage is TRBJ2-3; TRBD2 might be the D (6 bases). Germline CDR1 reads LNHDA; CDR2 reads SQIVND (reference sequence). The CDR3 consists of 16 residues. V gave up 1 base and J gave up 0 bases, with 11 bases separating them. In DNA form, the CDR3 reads TGTGCCAGTAGTATAGTTGGGGGGTTTAGCACAGATACGCAGTATTTT. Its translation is CASSIVGGFSTDTQYF.

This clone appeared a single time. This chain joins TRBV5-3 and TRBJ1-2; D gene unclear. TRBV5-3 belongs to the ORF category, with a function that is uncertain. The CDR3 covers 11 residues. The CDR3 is CATFGIPGCTF. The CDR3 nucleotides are TGTGCAACATTCGGGATCCCCGGGTGCACCTTC.

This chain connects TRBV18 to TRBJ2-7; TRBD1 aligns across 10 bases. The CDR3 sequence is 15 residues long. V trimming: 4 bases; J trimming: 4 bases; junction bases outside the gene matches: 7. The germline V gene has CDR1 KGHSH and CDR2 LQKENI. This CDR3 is CASSQLKGQGYEQYF. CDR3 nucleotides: TGTGCCAGCTCACAGTTAAAGGGACAGGGGTACGAGCAGTACTTC.

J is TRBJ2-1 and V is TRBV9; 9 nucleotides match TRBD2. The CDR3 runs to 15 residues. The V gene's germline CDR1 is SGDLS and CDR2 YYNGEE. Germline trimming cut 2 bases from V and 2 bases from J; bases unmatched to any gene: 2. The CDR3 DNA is TGTGCCAGCAGCGTTAGCGGGGGCCCCTACAATGAGCAGTTCTTC. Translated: CASSVSGGPYNEQFF.

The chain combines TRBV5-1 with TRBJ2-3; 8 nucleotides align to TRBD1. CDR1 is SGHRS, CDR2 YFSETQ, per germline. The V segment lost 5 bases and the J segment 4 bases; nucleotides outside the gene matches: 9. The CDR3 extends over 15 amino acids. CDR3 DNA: TGCGCCAGCAGTCAGACAGGGGAATACTCAGATACGCAGTATTTT. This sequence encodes CASSQTGEYSDTQYF.

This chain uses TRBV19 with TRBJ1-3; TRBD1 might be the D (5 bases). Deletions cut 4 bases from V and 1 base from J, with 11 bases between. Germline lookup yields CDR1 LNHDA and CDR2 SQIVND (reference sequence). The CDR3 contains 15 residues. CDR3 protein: CASSTRSGSGNTIYF. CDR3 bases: TGTGCCAGTAGTACCCGGTCAGGGTCTGGAAACACCATATATTTT.

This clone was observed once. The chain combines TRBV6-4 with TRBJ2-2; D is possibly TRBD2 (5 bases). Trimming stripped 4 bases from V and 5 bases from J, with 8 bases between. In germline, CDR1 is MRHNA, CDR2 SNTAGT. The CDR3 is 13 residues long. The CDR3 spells CASSVGGTGELFF. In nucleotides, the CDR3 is TGTGCCAGCAGTGTTGGAGGTACCGGGGAGCTGTTTTTT.

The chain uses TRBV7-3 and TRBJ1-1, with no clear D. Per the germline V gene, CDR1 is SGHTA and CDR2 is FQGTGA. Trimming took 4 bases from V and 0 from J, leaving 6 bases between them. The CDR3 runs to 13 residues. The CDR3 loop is CASSSEMNTEAFF. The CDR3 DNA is TGTGCCAGCAGCTCCGAGATGAACACTGAAGCTTTCTTT.

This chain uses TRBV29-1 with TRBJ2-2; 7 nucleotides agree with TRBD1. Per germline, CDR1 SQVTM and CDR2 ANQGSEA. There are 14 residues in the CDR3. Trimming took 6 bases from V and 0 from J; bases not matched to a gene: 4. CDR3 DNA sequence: TGCAGCGTAGGAGGACAGGCGAACACCGGGGAGCTGTTTTTT. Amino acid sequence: CSVGGQANTGELFF.

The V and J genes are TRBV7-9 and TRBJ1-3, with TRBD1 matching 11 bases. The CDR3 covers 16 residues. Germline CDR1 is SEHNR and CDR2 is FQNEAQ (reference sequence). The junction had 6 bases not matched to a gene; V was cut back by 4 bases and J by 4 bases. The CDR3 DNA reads TGTGCCAGCAGCTCGTCGGACAGGGGGCAAGGAAACACCATATATTTT. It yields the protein CASSSSDRGQGNTIYF.

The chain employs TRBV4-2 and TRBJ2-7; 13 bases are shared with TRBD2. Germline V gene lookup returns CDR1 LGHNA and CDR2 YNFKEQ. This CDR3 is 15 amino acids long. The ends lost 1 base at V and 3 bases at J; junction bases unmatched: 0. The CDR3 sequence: CASSQGTSGGYEQYF. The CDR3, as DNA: TGTGCCAGCAGCCAAGGGACTAGCGGGGGCTACGAGCAGTACTTC.

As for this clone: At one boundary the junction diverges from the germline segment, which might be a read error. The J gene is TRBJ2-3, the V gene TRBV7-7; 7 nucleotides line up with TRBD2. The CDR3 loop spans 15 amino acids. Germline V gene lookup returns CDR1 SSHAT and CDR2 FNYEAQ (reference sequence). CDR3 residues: CASSLVPGGDDTQYF. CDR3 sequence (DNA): TGTGCTAGCAGCTTAGTGCCTGGGGGGGATGATACGCAGTATTTT.

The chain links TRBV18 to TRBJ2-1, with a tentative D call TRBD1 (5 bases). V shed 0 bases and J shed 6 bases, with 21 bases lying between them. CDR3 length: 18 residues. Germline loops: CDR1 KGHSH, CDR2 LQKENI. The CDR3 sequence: CASSPPGVTPPATNEQFF. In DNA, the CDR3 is TGTGCCAGCTCACCACCAGGGGTAACTCCTCCTGCTACCAATGAGCAGTTCTTC.